These T cell receptor beta chains were read from a single sample in a study of Tregs in tolerant kidney transplant recipients. The table came from immunoSEQ multiplex PCR; TCRdb's copy has only in-frame clones and leaves some out. This table holds about 77,000 clones, less than 98% found once. The sequences come from CD4+ T cells from blood, collected before the transplant. The receptors were gathered from a human donor who received a combined kidney and bone marrow transplant. CDR3s include the opening cysteine and the closing phenylalanine or tryptophan. The D gene is left open where the match is weak. Clone size is stated in some rows and not others, as once, few, many or a class when expanded.

size	V	D	J	DNA	CDR3
NA	TRBV30	NA	TRBJ1-4	TGTGCCTGGAGTGTTCCCGGACAGAAGGAAAAACTGTTTTTT	CAWSVPGQKEKLFF
NA	TRBV7-9	NA	TRBJ2-7	TGTGCCAGCAGCTTAGTCGGGCAGGGATCCTACGAGCAGTACTTC	CASSLVGQGSYEQYF
once	TRBV4-2	NA	TRBJ2-2	TGTGCCAGCAGCCAAGTTGGGATGGGCGGGATCGGGAACACCGGGGAGCTGTTTTTT	CASSQVGMGGIGNTGELFF
NA	TRBV28	TRBD1	TRBJ1-2	TGTGCCAGCAGTTTTGGGACAGGGTTTTCTTACGTCCGGCGCTACACCTTC	CASSFGTGFSYVRRYTF
NA	TRBV7-2	TRBD1	TRBJ2-7	TGTGCCAGCAGCCTAACAGGGGCCTACGAGCAGTACTTC	CASSLTGAYEQYF
NA	TRBV6-1	NA	TRBJ2-5	TGTGCCAGCAGTGAATTTCAGGCTGGCGAGACCCAGTACTTC	CASSEFQAGETQYF
NA	TRBV9	NA	TRBJ2-5	TGTGCCAGCAGCGTAGGATTGGAGGGGAGGGAGACCCAGTACTTC	CASSVGLEGRETQYF
NA	TRBV28	NA	TRBJ1-6	TGTGCCAGCATCGGGGTCTCGGGGGATTCACCCCTCCACTTT	CASIGVSGDSPLHF
NA	TRBV19	TRBD1	TRBJ1-5	TGTGCCAGTAGTACCCCCCGTGACAGGGGCAGCAATCAGCCCCAGCATTTT	CASSTPRDRGSNQPQHF
NA	TRBV6-5	NA	TRBJ2-7	TGTGCCAGCAGCCCCGGACTATCGAGCTCCTACGAGCAGTACTTC	CASSPGLSSSYEQYF
once	TRBV6-4	NA	TRBJ2-1	TGTGCCAGCAGTGACGGTTGGGGGAGGAAGCAGTTCTTC	CASSDGWGRKQFF
NA	TRBV30	NA	TRBJ2-3	TGTGCCTGGCTTTCTTACCCTAGGTTTAGCACAGATACGCAGTATTTT	CAWLSYPRFSTDTQYF
NA	TRBV29-1	NA	TRBJ2-2	TGCAGCGTTTGGGGAGTTAAGAACACCGGGGAGCTGTTTTTT	CSVWGVKNTGELFF
NA	TRBV4-3	TRBD2	TRBJ2-3	TGCGCCAGCAGCCAAGAGTGGTCTAGCGGGTCAGATACGCAGTATTTT	CASSQEWSSGSDTQYF